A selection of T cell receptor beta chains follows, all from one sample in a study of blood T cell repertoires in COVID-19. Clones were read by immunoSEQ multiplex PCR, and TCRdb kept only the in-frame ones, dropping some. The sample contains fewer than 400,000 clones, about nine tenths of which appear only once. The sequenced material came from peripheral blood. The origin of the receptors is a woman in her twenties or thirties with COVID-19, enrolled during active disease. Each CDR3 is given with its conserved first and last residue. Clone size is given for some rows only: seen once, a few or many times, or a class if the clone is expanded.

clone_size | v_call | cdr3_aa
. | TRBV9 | CASSVGISGYEQYF
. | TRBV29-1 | CSEGGRAYNEQFF
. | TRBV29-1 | CSAVGLAGAGELFF
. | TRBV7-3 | CASSLGTGSYNEQFF
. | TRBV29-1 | CSVAGLAGGNQPQHF
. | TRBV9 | CASSIPLAGDVNEQFF
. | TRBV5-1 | CASSLVGTQYF
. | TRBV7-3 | CASSPGDRFGEQFF
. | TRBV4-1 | CASSQSPWRTGGYNEQFF
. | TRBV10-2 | CASSHTKITSSYNEQFF
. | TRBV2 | CASTGTGNQPQHF
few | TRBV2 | CASSGAANQPQHF
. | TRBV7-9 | CASSRDRGSGTNEKLFF
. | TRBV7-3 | CASSLTAQGGGTDTQYF
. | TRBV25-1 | CASSEYGTGGYETQYF
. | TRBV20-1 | CSASGGGASGYTF
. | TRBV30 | CAWSEGSGNSGNTIYF
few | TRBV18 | CASSPAGGDYEQYF
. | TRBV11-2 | CASSLDRDSGTGELFF
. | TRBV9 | CASSVALAGNTIYF
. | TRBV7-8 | CASSLVTGGPETQYF
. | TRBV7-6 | CASSSTVTSGSEQYF
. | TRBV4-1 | CASSQARDRRYEQYF
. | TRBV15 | CATSRDLAGGDGEQFF
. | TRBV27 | CASSSRDRGLNSPLHF